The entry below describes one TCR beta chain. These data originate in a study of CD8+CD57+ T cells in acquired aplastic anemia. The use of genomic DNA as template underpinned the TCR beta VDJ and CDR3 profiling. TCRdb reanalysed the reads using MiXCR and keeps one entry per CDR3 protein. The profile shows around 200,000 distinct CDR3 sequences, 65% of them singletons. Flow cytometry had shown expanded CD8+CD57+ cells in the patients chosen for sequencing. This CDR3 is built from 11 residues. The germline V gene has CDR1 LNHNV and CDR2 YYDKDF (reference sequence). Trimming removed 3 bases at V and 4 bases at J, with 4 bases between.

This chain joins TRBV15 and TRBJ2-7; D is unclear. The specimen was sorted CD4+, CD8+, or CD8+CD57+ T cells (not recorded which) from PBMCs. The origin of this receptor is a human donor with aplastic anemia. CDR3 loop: CATSRGYEQYF. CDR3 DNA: TGTGCCACCAGCAGGGGGTACGAGCAGTACTTC.